This is a list of T cell receptor beta chains from one sample in a study of shared clonotypes between healthy human individuals. Profiled with immunoSEQ multiplex PCR; TCRdb holds only in-frame clones, not every one. The sample has 530,000 or so clones, roughly 85% seen once. Sequenced material: PBMCs. All receptors come from a woman between 35 and 50 years old in good health. Some clones in this sample may be carry-over from other donors' samples. The CDR3 runs from the conserved cysteine through the conserved F or W. Fields, in order: J gene, D gene, clone size, V gene, CDR3 protein, CDR3 DNA. D genes are given only for firm matches. Where a row states a size, it is once, few, many or the class of an expanded clone; other rows omit it.

J: TRBJ2-7; D: TRBD2; size: .; V: TRBV4-1; CDR3: CASSLAGGTYEQYF; DNA: TGCGCCAGCAGCCTAGCGGGAGGAACCTACGAGCAGTACTTC
J: TRBJ1-2; D: .; size: .; V: TRBV7-9; CDR3: CASSQDWGDGYGYTF; DNA: TGCGCCAGCAGCCAAGACTGGGGGGACGGCTATGGCTACACCTTC
J: TRBJ2-1; D: TRBD2; size: .; V: TRBV5-1; CDR3: CASSAGLAGGRTYNEQFF; DNA: TGCGCCAGCAGCGCGGGACTAGCGGGAGGTCGCACCTACAATGAGCAGTTCTTC
J: TRBJ2-7; D: .; size: .; V: TRBV27; CDR3: CASSPLGRQSSYEQYF; DNA: TGTGCCAGCAGTCCCCTGGGACGACAAAGCTCCTACGAGCAGTACTTC
J: TRBJ1-1; D: TRBD1; size: .; V: TRBV13; CDR3: CASSPEGQLNTEAFF; DNA: TGTGCCAGCAGCCCCGAGGGACAGCTGAACACTGAAGCTTTCTTT
J: TRBJ2-3; D: TRBD2; size: .; V: TRBV18; CDR3: CASSPDASGISTDTQYF; DNA: TGTGCCAGCTCACCTGACGCTAGCGGAATTAGCACAGATACGCAGTATTTT
J: TRBJ2-3; D: .; size: .; V: TRBV2; CDR3: CASSTRSDTQYF; DNA: TGTGCCAGCAGTACTAGGTCAGATACGCAGTATTTT
J: TRBJ1-1; D: TRBD1; size: .; V: TRBV28; CDR3: CASSLRGGDRDTEAFF; DNA: TGTGCCAGCAGTTTAAGAGGGGGCGATCGGGACACTGAAGCTTTCTTT
J: TRBJ2-6; D: .; size: .; V: TRBV5-4; CDR3: CASSLDSPGANVLTF; DNA: TGTGCCAGCAGCTTGGACAGTCCCGGGGCCAACGTCCTGACTTTC
J: TRBJ2-7; D: TRBD1; size: .; V: TRBV11-2; CDR3: CASSLGQGLEQYF; DNA: TGTGCCAGCAGCCTAGGACAGGGCCTCGAGCAGTACTTC
J: TRBJ2-3; D: TRBD2; size: .; V: TRBV5-4; CDR3: CASSLGLATTDTQYF; DNA: TGTGCCAGCAGCTTGGGACTAGCAACCACAGATACGCAGTATTTT
J: TRBJ1-3; D: .; size: .; V: TRBV4-3; CDR3: CASSQWAASSGNTIYF; DNA: TGCGCCAGCAGCCAATGGGCAGCCAGCTCTGGAAACACCATATATTTT
J: TRBJ2-7; D: .; size: .; V: TRBV18; CDR3: CATSWTGSYEQYF; DNA: TGTGCCACCTCATGGACGGGCTCCTACGAGCAGTACTTC
J: TRBJ2-3; D: .; size: .; V: TRBV11-3; CDR3: CASSLRVTDTQYF; DNA: TGTGCCAGCAGCTTAAGGGTGACAGATACGCAGTATTTT
J: TRBJ2-1; D: TRBD2; size: .; V: TRBV9; CDR3: CASSVASWASGSVNEQFF; DNA: TGTGCCAGCAGCGTAGCTTCTTGGGCTAGCGGGAGTGTAAATGAGCAGTTCTTC
J: TRBJ2-5; D: .; size: .; V: TRBV28; CDR3: CASSFEGAQYF; DNA: TGTGCCAGCAGTTTCGAAGGGGCCCAGTACTTC
J: TRBJ2-3; D: TRBD1; size: .; V: TRBV10-3; CDR3: CAISEMGQGAVDTQYF; DNA: TGTGCCATCAGTGAAATGGGACAGGGGGCAGTAGATACGCAGTATTTT
J: TRBJ1-1; D: .; size: .; V: TRBV7-3; CDR3: CASSLLGNTEAFF; DNA: TGTGCCAGCAGCTTACTAGGAAACACTGAAGCTTTCTTT
J: TRBJ2-2; D: TRBD2; size: .; V: TRBV5-4; CDR3: CASSWTSGRAYTGELFF; DNA: TGTGCCAGCAGCTGGACTAGCGGGAGGGCCTACACCGGGGAGCTGTTTTTT
J: TRBJ2-3; D: TRBD1; size: .; V: TRBV27; CDR3: CASSPSRTGITDTQYF; DNA: TGTGCCAGCAGTCCTTCCCGGACAGGGATCACAGATACGCAGTATTTT
J: TRBJ1-2; D: .; size: .; V: TRBV5-6; CDR3: CASSLWTDSYGYTF; DNA: TGTGCCAGCAGCTTGTGGACAGACAGTTATGGCTACACCTTC
J: TRBJ2-2; D: .; size: .; V: TRBV29-1; CDR3: CSVARQGDTGELFF; DNA: TGCAGCGTTGCAAGGCAGGGAGACACCGGGGAGCTGTTTTTT
J: TRBJ1-3; D: TRBD1; size: once; V: TRBV13; CDR3: CASSAADRGFGNTIYF; DNA: TGTGCCAGCAGCGCCGCCGACAGGGGGTTTGGAAACACCATATATTTT
J: TRBJ2-3; D: .; size: .; V: TRBV7-2; CDR3: CASSFSVPDTQYF; DNA: TGTGCCAGCAGCTTTAGCGTTCCAGATACGCAGTATTTT
J: TRBJ1-6; D: TRBD1; size: .; V: TRBV28; CDR3: CASSLLDRDNSPLHF; DNA: TGTGCCAGCAGTTTGTTGGACAGGGATAATTCACCCCTCCACTTT
J: TRBJ1-5; D: TRBD1; size: .; V: TRBV5-1; CDR3: CASSLTGEGNQPQHF; DNA: TGCGCCAGCAGCTTAACAGGGGAGGGCAATCAGCCCCAGCATTTT
J: TRBJ2-5; D: .; size: .; V: TRBV5-4; CDR3: CASSLGGQETQYF; DNA: TGTGCCAGCAGCTTAGGTGGACAAGAGACCCAGTACTTC
J: TRBJ1-2; D: .; size: .; V: TRBV6-6; CDR3: CASSYSTGRGYTF; DNA: TGTGCCAGCAGTTATTCCACAGGACGTGGCTACACCTTC
J: TRBJ1-1; D: .; size: .; V: TRBV6-1; CDR3: CASSPSDTGVTEAFF; DNA: TGTGCCAGCAGCCCCTCGGACACAGGTGTTACTGAAGCTTTCTTT
J: TRBJ1-1; D: TRBD1; size: .; V: TRBV5-1; CDR3: CASSLATGVRVNTEAFF; DNA: TGCGCCAGCAGCTTGGCGACAGGGGTCAGGGTGAACACTGAAGCTTTCTTT
J: TRBJ1-1; D: .; size: .; V: TRBV19; CDR3: CASSTPPGANTEAFF; DNA: TGTGCCAGTAGTACCCCTCCGGGGGCGAACACTGAAGCTTTCTTT
J: TRBJ2-7; D: .; size: .; V: TRBV18; CDR3: CASSPGLAYEQYF; DNA: TGTGCCAGCTCACCTGGCCTGGCCTACGAGCAGTACTTC
J: TRBJ2-1; D: .; size: .; V: TRBV28; CDR3: CASSPPDTFEQFF; DNA: TGTGCCAGCAGCCCTCCCGACACGTTTGAGCAGTTCTTC
J: TRBJ2-7; D: TRBD2; size: .; V: TRBV18; CDR3: CASSFGGRTSSYEQYF; DNA: TGTGCCAGCTCTTTCGGCGGGAGAACCAGCTCCTACGAGCAGTACTTC
J: TRBJ2-1; D: TRBD2; size: .; V: TRBV5-1; CDR3: CASSRGLAGSYNEQFF; DNA: TGCGCCAGCAGTCGTGGACTAGCGGGCTCCTACAATGAGCAGTTCTTC
J: TRBJ2-7; D: TRBD2; size: .; V: TRBV28; CDR3: CASSFGRIYEQYF; DNA: TGTGCCAGCAGTTTCGGGAGGATTTACGAGCAGTACTTC
J: TRBJ2-3; D: .; size: .; V: TRBV9; CDR3: CASSDTLGSADTQYF; DNA: TGTGCCAGCAGCGATACACTAGGATCCGCAGATACGCAGTATTTT
J: TRBJ2-2; D: TRBD1; size: .; V: TRBV19; CDR3: CATRTRGMNTGELFF; DNA: TGTGCCACTAGAACCAGGGGGATGAACACCGGGGAGCTGTTTTTT
J: TRBJ2-1; D: TRBD2; size: .; V: TRBV6-1; CDR3: CASSPRAGGINEQFF; DNA: TGTGCCAGCAGCCCCCGAGCGGGAGGGATAAATGAGCAGTTCTTC
J: TRBJ2-1; D: TRBD2; size: .; V: TRBV11-2; CDR3: CASSRWGTTSGNNEQFF; DNA: TGTGCCAGCAGCCGGTGGGGAACGACTAGCGGTAACAATGAGCAGTTCTTC
J: TRBJ1-1; D: .; size: .; V: TRBV10-3; CDR3: CAISDSAGVEAFF; DNA: TGTGCCATCAGTGATTCGGCTGGGGTTGAAGCTTTCTTT
J: TRBJ1-1; D: .; size: .; V: TRBV27; CDR3: CASSPRMNTEAFF; DNA: TGTGCCAGCAGCCCTAGGATGAACACTGAAGCTTTCTTT